This TCR beta chain is from a study of CD8+ T cells in alopecia areata. About the study: Treatment of the treated patients consisted of oral tofacitinib, 5 to 10 mg twice daily.

Indicated treatment: oral pan-JAK inhibitor, 5-10 mg twice daily. This clone came up a few times. Germline V CDR1 and CDR2: PRHDT, FYEKMQ (reference sequence). This CDR3 has 18 residues. V lost 5 bases to trimming and J lost 0 bases; unmatched junction nucleotides: 12. Extraction of RNA preceded its reverse transcription into cDNA, which served as the sequencing template. Assay: immunoSEQ multiplex PCR; the TCRdb copy retains only in-frame clones and omits some. This table holds 150,000 to 200,000 clones, roughly three fifths found once. Sequenced here: CD8+ T cells sorted from blood, sampled at week 24, from a patient treated with tofacitinib. The chain uses TRBV13 and TRBJ2-3, with 9 bases matching TRBD2. This receptor was identified in a human donor with alopecia areata. This CDR3 is CASSPPEAAGGSTDTQYF. CDR3 in DNA: TGTGCCAGCAGCCCCCCGGAGGCGGCGGGGGGGAGCACAGATACGCAGTATTTT. The full variable domain, in which reference TRBV13 and TRBJ2-3 provide the parts outside the CDR3, is AAGVIQSPRHLIKEKRETATLKCYPIPRHDTVYWYQQGPGQDPQFLISFYEKMQSDKGSIPDRFSAQQFSDYHSELNMSSLELGDSALYFCASSPPEAAGGSTDTQYFGPGTRLTVL.